Listed below are T cell receptor beta chains from one sample, sequenced in a study of blood T cell repertoires in COVID-19. Data came from immunoSEQ multiplex PCR; TCRdb stores just in-frame clones and leaves some out. Here the sample spans about 100,000 clones, 85% to 90% being singletons. The specimen was peripheral blood. These receptors were collected from a human donor in a cohort sampled during active COVID-19. The CDR3 runs from the conserved cysteine through the conserved F or W. Each record gives: V gene, D gene, J gene, CDR3 length, clone size, CDR3 protein, CDR3 DNA. A D gene is named only where the DNA matches it firmly. Clone size appears in some rows only: once, few, many, or a class for an expanded clone.

V gene: TRBV11-2; D gene: TRBD1; J gene: TRBJ2-7; CDR3 length: 14; clone size: .; CDR3 protein: CASSASRGSYEQYF; CDR3 DNA: TGTGCCAGCAGCGCGAGCAGGGGGTCCTACGAGCAGTACTTC
V gene: TRBV9; D gene: TRBD1; J gene: TRBJ1-2; CDR3 length: 12; clone size: .; CDR3 protein: CASGQDLYGYTF; CDR3 DNA: TGTGCCTCGGGACAGGATTTATATGGCTACACCTTC
V gene: TRBV18; D gene: TRBD1; J gene: TRBJ2-5; CDR3 length: 15; clone size: .; CDR3 protein: CASSRRTGEQETQYF; CDR3 DNA: TGTGCCAGCTCAAGGCGGACAGGGGAACAAGAGACCCAGTACTTC
V gene: TRBV19; D gene: .; J gene: TRBJ1-1; CDR3 length: 14; clone size: .; CDR3 protein: CASQGGGLGDEAFF; CDR3 DNA: TGTGCCTCCCAAGGGGGGGGGCTTGGGGATGAAGCTTTCTTT
V gene: TRBV6-5; D gene: .; J gene: TRBJ1-1; CDR3 length: 12; clone size: .; CDR3 protein: CASIPGRAEAFF; CDR3 DNA: TGTGCCAGCATCCCCGGGCGGGCTGAAGCTTTCTTT
V gene: TRBV29-1; D gene: .; J gene: TRBJ1-2; CDR3 length: 11; clone size: .; CDR3 protein: CSVEDGYILTF; CDR3 DNA: TGCAGCGTGGAGGACGGCTACATTCTCACCTTC
V gene: TRBV19; D gene: TRBD2; J gene: TRBJ2-3; CDR3 length: 17; clone size: .; CDR3 protein: CASSTRTSGRETDTQYF; CDR3 DNA: TGTGCCAGTAGTACTCGGACTAGCGGGAGGGAGACAGATACGCAGTATTTT
V gene: TRBV7-9; D gene: TRBD1; J gene: TRBJ1-2; CDR3 length: 16; clone size: .; CDR3 protein: CASRPDRGFVNYGYTF; CDR3 DNA: TGTGCCAGCAGACCGGACAGGGGATTTGTGAACTATGGCTACACCTTC
V gene: TRBV10-3; D gene: .; J gene: TRBJ2-5; CDR3 length: 16; clone size: .; CDR3 protein: CAIGGEMGGGRQTQYF; CDR3 DNA: TGTGCCATCGGCGGGGAAATGGGCGGGGGCCGGCAGACCCAGTACTTC
V gene: TRBV5-6; D gene: TRBD2; J gene: TRBJ2-3; CDR3 length: 17; clone size: .; CDR3 protein: CASTSQLADYSTDTQYF; CDR3 DNA: TGTGCCAGCACTTCCCAACTAGCGGACTATAGCACAGATACGCAGTATTTT
V gene: TRBV10-3; D gene: .; J gene: TRBJ1-2; CDR3 length: 13; clone size: once; CDR3 protein: CAAVSQESYGYTF; CDR3 DNA: TGTGCCGCTGTATCACAGGAATCCTATGGCTACACCTTC
V gene: TRBV27; D gene: .; J gene: TRBJ2-7; CDR3 length: 14; clone size: .; CDR3 protein: CASSLRRESYEQYF; CDR3 DNA: TGTGCCAGCAGTTTACGCCGGGAGAGCTACGAGCAGTACTTC
V gene: TRBV5-1; D gene: TRBD2; J gene: TRBJ2-3; CDR3 length: 17; clone size: .; CDR3 protein: CASSILLAGGRADTQYF; CDR3 DNA: TGCGCCAGCAGCATACTGTTAGCGGGGGGGCGGGCAGATACGCAGTATTTT
V gene: TRBV10-1; D gene: TRBD2; J gene: TRBJ2-3; CDR3 length: 15; clone size: .; CDR3 protein: CASSDRGGPTDTQYF; CDR3 DNA: TGCGCCAGCAGTGATCGCGGGGGGCCCACAGATACGCAGTATTTT
V gene: TRBV7-2; D gene: .; J gene: TRBJ2-1; CDR3 length: 15; clone size: .; CDR3 protein: CASSLGGPPGNEQFF; CDR3 DNA: TGTGCCAGCAGCTTAGGGGGCCCTCCCGGCAATGAGCAGTTCTTC
V gene: TRBV15; D gene: .; J gene: TRBJ1-3; CDR3 length: 14; clone size: .; CDR3 protein: CATGRGTVGNTIYF; CDR3 DNA: TGTGCCACCGGGCGGGGCACAGTTGGAAACACCATATATTTT
V gene: TRBV25-1; D gene: .; J gene: TRBJ1-1; CDR3 length: 16; clone size: .; CDR3 protein: CASSESTVAMNTEAFF; CDR3 DNA: TGTGCCAGCAGTGAATCCACGGTAGCCATGAACACTGAAGCTTTCTTT
V gene: TRBV7-6; D gene: TRBD1; J gene: TRBJ1-2; CDR3 length: 14; clone size: .; CDR3 protein: CASSIDRVLNGYTF; CDR3 DNA: TGTGCCAGCAGCATCGACAGGGTATTAAATGGCTACACCTTC
V gene: TRBV6-5; D gene: .; J gene: TRBJ1-5; CDR3 length: 14; clone size: .; CDR3 protein: CASRMGANNQPQHF; CDR3 DNA: TGTGCCAGCAGGATGGGGGCCAACAATCAGCCCCAGCATTTT
V gene: TRBV12-3/TRBV12-4; D gene: .; J gene: TRBJ1-4; CDR3 length: 12; clone size: .; CDR3 protein: CASSLDGWKLFF; CDR3 DNA: TGTGCCAGCAGTTTAGACGGGTGGAAACTGTTTTTT
V gene: TRBV10-2; D gene: .; J gene: TRBJ1-4; CDR3 length: 14; clone size: .; CDR3 protein: CASSERFSGEKLFF; CDR3 DNA: TGCGCCAGCAGTGAGCGGTTTTCGGGTGAAAAACTGTTTTTT
V gene: TRBV6-5; D gene: .; J gene: TRBJ1-1; CDR3 length: 15; clone size: .; CDR3 protein: CASGSGGSTPYEAFF; CDR3 DNA: TGTGCCAGCGGATCGGGGGGAAGCACGCCGTATGAAGCTTTCTTT
V gene: TRBV3-1/TRBV3-2; D gene: .; J gene: TRBJ1-2; CDR3 length: 12; clone size: once; CDR3 protein: CASSQGGLGYTF; CDR3 DNA: TGTGCCAGCAGCCAAGGTGGCCTGGGCTACACCTTC
V gene: TRBV12-3/TRBV12-4; D gene: .; J gene: TRBJ1-2; CDR3 length: 12; clone size: .; CDR3 protein: CASSFGRSGYTF; CDR3 DNA: TGTGCCAGCAGTTTCGGCCGGAGTGGCTACACCTTC
V gene: TRBV7-2; D gene: TRBD1; J gene: TRBJ1-1; CDR3 length: 16; clone size: .; CDR3 protein: CASSSWTGGGYTEAFF; CDR3 DNA: TGTGCCAGCAGTAGCTGGACAGGGGGCGGGTACACTGAAGCTTTCTTT
V gene: TRBV7-9; D gene: .; J gene: TRBJ1-2; CDR3 length: 12; clone size: few; CDR3 protein: CAVPVGNYGYTF; CDR3 DNA: TGTGCCGTCCCCGTTGGCAACTATGGCTACACCTTC
V gene: TRBV18; D gene: .; J gene: TRBJ1-1; CDR3 length: 13; clone size: .; CDR3 protein: CASSLAGDTEAFF; CDR3 DNA: TGTGCCAGCTCCCTTGCAGGGGACACTGAAGCTTTCTTT
V gene: TRBV10-3; D gene: TRBD1; J gene: TRBJ2-1; CDR3 length: 13; clone size: .; CDR3 protein: CATKRDRNNEQFF; CDR3 DNA: TGTGCCACCAAAAGGGACAGAAACAATGAGCAGTTCTTC
V gene: TRBV15; D gene: TRBD1; J gene: TRBJ2-1; CDR3 length: 15; clone size: .; CDR3 protein: CATSIHRGSYNEQFF; CDR3 DNA: TGTGCCACCAGCATCCACAGGGGGTCCTACAATGAGCAGTTCTTC
V gene: TRBV12-3/TRBV12-4; D gene: .; J gene: TRBJ2-5; CDR3 length: 12; clone size: .; CDR3 protein: CASSLPLQTQYF; CDR3 DNA: TGTGCCAGCAGTTTACCACTTCAGACCCAGTACTTC
V gene: TRBV19; D gene: .; J gene: TRBJ2-7; CDR3 length: 13; clone size: .; CDR3 protein: CASSPQVTYEQYF; CDR3 DNA: TGTGCCAGTAGCCCCCAGGTCACCTACGAGCAGTACTTC
V gene: TRBV5-1; D gene: TRBD2; J gene: TRBJ2-2; CDR3 length: 17; clone size: .; CDR3 protein: CASSLTSGGLNTGELFF; CDR3 DNA: TGCGCCAGCAGCTTGACTAGCGGGGGCCTTAACACCGGGGAGCTGTTTTTT
V gene: TRBV2; D gene: TRBD2; J gene: TRBJ2-1; CDR3 length: 15; clone size: few; CDR3 protein: CASRGLAGGLGEQFF; CDR3 DNA: TGTGCCAGCAGAGGGCTAGCGGGTGGACTGGGCGAGCAGTTCTTC
V gene: TRBV4-1; D gene: TRBD2; J gene: TRBJ2-7; CDR3 length: 15; clone size: .; CDR3 protein: CASSPREVRMVEQYF; CDR3 DNA: TGCGCCAGCAGCCCCCGGGAGGTCAGGATGGTCGAGCAGTACTTC
V gene: TRBV6-1; D gene: .; J gene: TRBJ2-3; CDR3 length: 15; clone size: once; CDR3 protein: CASSEAGGPTDTQYF; CDR3 DNA: TGTGCCAGCAGTGAAGCGGGGGGGCCAACAGATACGCAGTATTTT
V gene: TRBV9; D gene: .; J gene: TRBJ2-5; CDR3 length: 16; clone size: .; CDR3 protein: CASSQQNGRGGETQYF; CDR3 DNA: TGTGCCAGCAGCCAGCAAAACGGGAGAGGAGGAGAGACCCAGTACTTC